The 25 T cell receptor beta chains reported below all come from one sample, sequenced in a study of cytomegalovirus exposure and HLA in healthy donors. The PCR made use of 60 Vbeta and 13 Jbeta primers. Sequencing used immunoSEQ multiplex PCR; TCRdb keeps in-frame clones, though not all of them. The data contain about 65,000 clones, 60% to 80% of them seen just once; the ten biggest clones take up around 2.7%. Sequenced: PBMCs. These receptors originate from a man aged 30 to 45 in good health and CMV-seronegative.

J is TRBJ2-7 and V is TRBV21-1; TRBD1 was called by the table and not checked on the DNA. TRBV21-1 is recorded as a pseudogene. The CDR3 length is 17 residues. CDR3 amino acids: CASKFEAGGLPVYEQYF. CDR3 in DNA: TGTGCCAGCAAGTTTGAGGCAGGGGGACTCCCTGTCTACGAGCAGTACTTC.

The chain carries TRBV29-1 and TRBJ2-7; D remains ambiguous. Germline V gene sequence: CDR1 SQVTM, CDR2 ANQGSEA. The CDR3 has 11 amino acids. V lost 4 bases, J lost 6 bases, and 10 bases lay in between. This CDR3 reads CSVVAGSEQYF. The CDR3, as DNA: TGCAGCGTTGTCGCCGGGTCCGAGCAGTACTTC.

This clone was observed a few times. The chain joins TRBV18 to TRBJ1-6, with D maybe TRBD1 (6 bases). This CDR3 comprises 14 residues. Trimming pared 3 bases from V and 7 bases from J, leaving 10 bases between. Germline loops: CDR1 KGHSH, CDR2 LQKENI. CDR3: CASSPVTGNSPLHF. CDR3 in DNA: TGTGCCAGCTCACCCGTTACAGGGAATTCACCCCTCCACTTT.

A single count supports this clone. The rearrangement uses TRBV6-5 and TRBJ2-1; 11 nucleotides line up with TRBD2. Germline-derived CDR1 and CDR2 are MNHEY and SVGAGI. Trimming took 5 bases from V and 5 from J; bases not matched to a gene: 2. CDR3 length: 14 residues. For the CDR3, the DNA is TGTGCCAGCAGTATAGCGGGGGGGGACAATGAGCAGTTCTTC. Protein product: CASSIAGGDNEQFF.

The CDR3 sequence: CASIFVAGGAGSQYF. The CDR3 DNA reads as TGTGCCAGCATCTTCGTAGCGGGGGGGGCCGGGTCCCAGTACTTC. This chain connects TRBV7-2 to TRBJ2-5; TRBD2 matches at 11 bases. CDR3 length: 15 residues. The trim removed 7 bases at V and 9 bases at J, leaving 13 bases unmatched. The germline CDR1 and CDR2 sequences are SGHTA and FQGNSA. Together with reference TRBV7-2 and TRBJ2-5, the CDR3 gives the full variable domain: GAGVSQSPSNKVTEKGKDVELRCDPISGHTALYWYRQSLGQGLEFLIYFQGNSAPDKSGLPSDRFSAERTGGSVSTLTIQRTQQEDSAVYLCASIFVAGGAGSQYFGPGTRLLVL.

This clone was seen once. J is TRBJ2-2 and V is TRBV2; perhaps TRBD1 as D (6 bases). Trimming took off 5 bases at V and 3 bases at J, with 16 bases between the two ends. The CDR3 length is 16 residues. The germline gives CDR1 SNHLY, CDR2 FYNNEI. The CDR3: CASSNRDIHYTGELFF. The CDR3 DNA is TGTGCCAGCAGTAACCGGGACATCCACTACACCGGGGAGCTGTTTTTT. The variable domain in full, completed from reference TRBV2 and TRBJ2-2, reads EPEVTQTPSHQVTQMGQEVILRCVPISNHLYFYWYRQILGQKVEFLVSFYNNEISEKSEIFDDQFSVERPDGSNFTLKIRSTKLEDSAMYFCASSNRDIHYTGELFFGEGSRLTVL.

This chain joins TRBV19 and TRBJ1-1; D gene ambiguous. V dropped 5 bases and J dropped 1 base, with 8 bases sitting between them. CDR1 and CDR2 (germline): LNHDA, SQIVND (reference sequence). The length of the CDR3 is 13 residues. CDR3 protein: CASSPSENTEAFF. The CDR3 nucleotides are TGTGCCAGTAGTCCCTCAGAGAACACTGAAGCTTTCTTT.

The chain combines TRBV2 with TRBJ1-1, with 7 bases aligning to TRBD1. The trim removed 2 bases at V and 0 bases at J, leaving 3 bases unmatched. Germline values: CDR1 SNHLY, CDR2 FYNNEI. The CDR3 consists of 15 residues. CDR3 residues: CASSEMGTVNTEAFF. CDR3 nucleotide sequence: TGTGCCAGCAGTGAAATGGGGACAGTGAACACTGAAGCTTTCTTT.

The V gene is TRBV29-1, the J gene TRBJ2-5; maybe TRBD1 (5 bases). V lost 4 bases, J lost 1 base, and 10 bases lay in between. The length of the CDR3 is 13 residues. Germline assignment: CDR1 SQVTM and CDR2 ANQGSEA. CDR3 region: CSVGRVLQETQYF. CDR3 nucleotides: TGCAGCGTTGGCAGGGTCCTCCAAGAGACCCAGTACTTC. Using reference TRBV29-1 and TRBJ2-5 for the parts outside the CDR3, the full variable domain is SAVISQKPSRDICQRGTSLTIQCQVDSQVTMMFWYRQQPGQSLTLIATANQGSEATYESGFVIDKFPISRPNLTFSTLTVSNMSPEDSSIYLCSVGRVLQETQYFGPGTRLLVL.

This rearrangement joins TRBV19 to TRBJ1-4, with D maybe TRBD1 (5 bases). Trimming cost V 3 bases and J 6 bases, with 5 bases left between them. Germline V gene data show CDR1 as LNHDA and CDR2 as SQIVND (reference sequence). The CDR3 totals 12 residues. Written as DNA, the CDR3 is TGTGCCAGTAGTATCAGGGATGAAAAACTGTTTTTT. Translating it yields CASSIRDEKLFF.

V usage is TRBV5-6 and J usage is TRBJ1-2; TRBD1 aligns across 7 bases. Germline V gene lookup returns CDR1 SGHDT and CDR2 YYEEEE. Trimming at V came to 0 bases and at J to 0 bases, leaving 5 bases not matched to a gene. The CDR3 contains 16 residues. CDR3 residues: CASSLARQGTNYGYTF. DNA for the CDR3: TGTGCCAGCAGCTTGGCAAGACAGGGTACTAACTATGGCTACACCTTC.

This chain uses TRBV19 with TRBJ2-4, with a weak D call TRBD1 (6 bases). V dropped 9 bases and J dropped 9 bases, with 18 bases sitting between them. Germline assignment: CDR1 LNHDA and CDR2 SQIVND (reference sequence). CDR3 size: 13 residues. The CDR3 loop reads CASETGDRAIQYF. DNA for the CDR3: TGTGCCAGCGAGACAGGCGATAGAGCCATTCAGTACTTC. Combining the CDR3 with reference TRBV19 and TRBJ2-4 gives the whole variable domain DGGITQSPKYLFRKEGQNVTLSCEQNLNHDAMYWYRQDPGQGLRLIYYSQIVNDFQKGDIAEGYSVSREKKESFPLTVTSAQKNPTAFYLCASETGDRAIQYFGAGTRLSVL.

The chain uses TRBV30 and TRBJ2-4, with 7 bases fitting TRBD1. Trimming took 0 bases from V and 6 from J; bases not matched to a gene: 8. Germline assignment: CDR1 GTSNPN and CDR2 SVGIG (reference sequence). The CDR3 contains 15 residues. In DNA, the CDR3 is TGTGCCTGGAGTGTACCCCGACAGGGATTAAACATTCAGTACTTC. Encoded protein: CAWSVPRQGLNIQYF.

V usage is TRBV9 and J usage is TRBJ2-4, with 7 bases identical to TRBD2. The V and J ends lost 0 bases and 4 bases, in that order; junction bases with no gene match: 4. Germline V gene sequence: CDR1 SGDLS, CDR2 YYNGEE. The CDR3 runs to 15 residues. CDR3: CASSVGPSGKNIQYF. DNA of the CDR3: TGTGCCAGCAGCGTAGGTCCTAGCGGAAAAAACATTCAGTACTTC.

V usage is TRBV7-9 and J usage is TRBJ2-7, with 8 bases that match TRBD1. The V segment lost 5 bases and the J segment 1 base; nucleotides outside the gene matches: 7. This CDR3 is 15 amino acids long. CDR1 and CDR2 (germline): SEHNR, FQNEAQ (reference sequence). The CDR3 protein is CASSPRTGWSYEQYF. CDR3 DNA: TGTGCCAGCAGCCCGCGGACAGGGTGGTCCTACGAGCAGTACTTC.

This chain's CDR3 is CASSANRGQGEQYF. CDR3 nucleotide sequence: TGTGCCAGCAGCGCCAACAGGGGGCAGGGCGAGCAGTACTTC. V and J are TRBV11-2 and TRBJ2-7, with TRBD1 matching 9 bases. The J segment lost 6 bases and the V segment lost 5 bases, leaving 8 bases of the junction unmatched. The CDR3 is made up of 14 amino acids. Germline V gene sequence: CDR1 SGHAT, CDR2 FQNNGV.

The chain is built from TRBV7-8 and TRBJ1-1; 8 nucleotides match TRBD1. The CDR3 length is 15 residues. The V and J ends lost 5 bases and 6 bases, in that order; junction bases with no gene match: 11. Germline V gene lookup returns CDR1 SGHVS and CDR2 FQNEAQ. DNA for the CDR3: TGTGCCAGCAGCGAACACACAGGGGGTTATGCTGAAGCTTTCTTT. Translating it yields CASSEHTGGYAEAFF.

The chain links TRBV5-4 to TRBJ2-7; TRBD1 matches at 7 bases. J lost 3 bases, V lost 0 bases, and 9 bases had no gene match. CDR3 length: 16 amino acids. Germline CDR1 reads SGHNT; CDR2 reads YYREEE (reference sequence). The CDR3 region has the DNA TGTGCCAGCAGCTTGGAGTCGACAGGGCGGCGCTACGAGCAGTACTTC. This gives the protein CASSLESTGRRYEQYF.

The J gene is TRBJ1-2, the V gene TRBV5-6, with 8 positions matching TRBD1. There are 13 residues in the CDR3. Germline V gene data show CDR1 as SGHDT and CDR2 as YYEEEE. Trimming took 3 bases from V and 8 from J; bases not matched to a gene: 6. CDR3: CASSSPDREGYTF. In DNA, the CDR3 is TGTGCCAGCAGCTCGCCGGACAGGGAAGGCTACACCTTC.

The chain couples TRBV5-5 to TRBJ1-1; D ambiguous. The CDR3 extends over 14 amino acids. The germline V and J ends were trimmed by 4 bases and 0 bases, with 10 bases remaining between them. Germline CDR1 is SGHKS and CDR2 is YYEKEE (reference sequence). CDR3 sequence reads: CASSLLVLNTEAFF. The CDR3 bases are TGTGCCAGCAGCCTATTGGTCCTGAACACTGAAGCTTTCTTT.

The CDR3 DNA sequence: TGTGCCAGCAGCAAAGAAGCAGGGGGCGTCTATTCACCCCTCCACTTT. It codes for CASSKEAGGVYSPLHF. The rearrangement uses TRBV7-6 and TRBJ1-6; 8 bases align to TRBD1. J gave up 8 bases and V 5 bases, and 11 bases lay outside the gene matches. Germline V CDR1 and CDR2: SGHVS, FNYEAQ. This CDR3 is 16 amino acids long.

This clone was observed a single time. The V gene is TRBV6-5, the J gene TRBJ2-5, with D unresolved. Per germline, CDR1 MNHEY and CDR2 SVGAGI. This CDR3 contains 15 residues. Between the trimmed V and J ends, which lost 0 bases and 4 bases, there was a span of 12 bases. The CDR3 nucleotides read TGTGCCAGCAGTTACTCTAGCCCCCCGGGAGAGACCCAGTACTTC. Its translation: CASSYSSPPGETQYF.

The chain is built from TRBV5-1 and TRBJ1-1, with a possible D match to TRBD1 (6 bases). The germline gives CDR1 SGHRS, CDR2 YFSETQ. V was cut by 5 bases and J by 1 base, with 9 bases left in between. This CDR3 has 13 residues. For the CDR3, the DNA is TGCGCCAGCAGTTGGACAGCGAACACTGAAGCTTTCTTT. This codes for CASSWTANTEAFF.

The chain links TRBV29-1 to TRBJ1-1; tentatively, D is TRBD1 (6 bases). Trimming removed 3 bases at V and 6 bases at J, with 14 bases between. This CDR3 contains 13 residues. Germline-derived CDR1 and CDR2 are SQVTM and ANQGSEA. The CDR3, as DNA: TGCAGCGTTGATTTACAGGGATATGCTGAAGCTTTCTTT. It specifies CSVDLQGYAEAFF.

This rearrangement joins TRBV5-8 to TRBJ2-3; TRBD2 matches 15 bases. CDR3 length: 16 residues. The V gene end was trimmed by 2 bases and the J gene end by 14 bases; junction bases not matched to a gene: 12. CDR1 and CDR2 from the germline V gene are SGHTS and YDEGEE. The CDR3 DNA reads TGTGCCAGCAGCTTCCAAACTGGACTAGCGGGGGGGCCTCGGTATTTT. This encodes CASSFQTGLAGGPRYF.